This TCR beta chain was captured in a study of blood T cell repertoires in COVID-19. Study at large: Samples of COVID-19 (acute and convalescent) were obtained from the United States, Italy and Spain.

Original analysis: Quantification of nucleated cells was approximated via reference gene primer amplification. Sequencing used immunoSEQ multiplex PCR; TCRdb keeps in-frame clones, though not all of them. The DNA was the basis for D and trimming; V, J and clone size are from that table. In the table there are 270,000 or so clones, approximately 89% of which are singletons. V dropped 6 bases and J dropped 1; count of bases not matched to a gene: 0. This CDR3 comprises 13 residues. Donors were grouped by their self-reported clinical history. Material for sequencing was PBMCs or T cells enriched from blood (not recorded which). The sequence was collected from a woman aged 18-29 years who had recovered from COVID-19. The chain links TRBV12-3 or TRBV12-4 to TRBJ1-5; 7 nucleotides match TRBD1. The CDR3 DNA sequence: TGTGCCAGCAGAGGGGGCAGCAATCAGCCCCAGCATTTT. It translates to CASRGGSNQPQHF.